This is a list of T cell receptor beta chains from one sample in a study of regulatory T cells in long-lasting Graves disease. TCRdb fed the multiplex PCR reads into MiXCR, producing one record per CDR3 protein. The repertoire holds over 650,000 distinct CDR3 sequences, with 30% as singletons. Specimen: peripheral blood mononuclear cells (PBMCs), collected when the disease was refractory, from a patient treated with antithyroid drugs. The receptors were gathered from a female donor with Graves disease. CDR3s include the opening cysteine and the closing phenylalanine or tryptophan. The order of the fields is V gene, D gene, J gene, clone size, CDR3 protein, CDR3 DNA. D genes are given only for firm matches. For some rows the clone size is stated as once, few or many, or as a class when expanded; others skip it.

>TRBV11-2|.|TRBJ2-2|many
CASSFGGYATGELFF
TGTGCCAGCAGCTTTGGCGGTTACGCCACCGGGGAGCTGTTTTTT
>TRBV13|.|TRBJ1-6|.
CASSLGPGRASNSPLHF
TGTGCCAGCAGCTTAGGCCCGGGCAGGGCTTCTAATTCACCCCTCCACTTT
>TRBV7-6|.|TRBJ1-1|.
CASSLLSGMNTEAFF
TGTGCCAGCAGCTTATTGTCAGGGATGAACACTGAAGCTTTCTTT
>TRBV9|.|TRBJ1-2|few
CASSVSSDYGYTF
TGTGCCAGCAGCGTCAGCTCAGACTATGGCTACACCTTC
>TRBV29-1|TRBD2|TRBJ2-5|many
CSVAGGQRETQYF
TGCAGCGTTGCGGGGGGGCAGAGGGAGACCCAGTACTTC
>TRBV27|.|TRBJ1-2|.
CASSLFGADRHGYTF
TGTGCCAGCAGTTTATTCGGGGCAGACCGGCATGGCTACACCTTC
>TRBV6-5|.|TRBJ1-1|.
CASSHPTETSSAFF
TGTGCCAGCAGTCACCCGACAGAGACCTCGTCGGCTTTCTTT
>TRBV11-2|.|TRBJ1-2|many
CASSRDSVLRYGYTF
TGTGCCAGCAGCCGTGACAGTGTCCTGCGCTATGGCTACACCTTC
>TRBV7-2|.|TRBJ2-7|many
CASSLASDTSSYEQYF
TGTGCCAGCAGCTTAGCTAGCGATACTAGCTCCTACGAGCAGTACTTC
>TRBV28|.|TRBJ1-1|many
CASSSLNEAFF
TGTGCCAGCAGTTCCCTAAATGAAGCTTTCTTT
>TRBV20-1|TRBD1|TRBJ1-1|few
CSAQTGRATEAFF
TGCAGTGCGCAGACAGGGAGGGCCACTGAAGCTTTCTTT
>TRBV12-3/TRBV12-4|.|TRBJ2-7|many
CASSLETSAGYEQYF
TGTGCCAGCAGTTTGGAGACTAGTGCGGGTTACGAGCAGTACTTC
>TRBV7-6|TRBD1|TRBJ2-5|few
CASSEMGQILQETQYF
TGTGCCAGCAGCGAAATGGGACAGATCCTCCAAGAGACCCAGTACTTC
>TRBV6-9|.|TRBJ1-2|.
CASSYLTGRENYGYTF
TGTGCCAGCAGTTACCTCACCGGACGAGAAAACTATGGCTACACCTTC
>TRBV5-5|TRBD1|TRBJ1-1|.
CASSPLIGGSAEAFF
TGTGCCAGCAGCCCTCTTATAGGGGGCTCAGCTGAAGCTTTCTTT
>TRBV5-1|.|TRBJ1-5|.
CASSLDRAKGQPQHF
TGCGCCAGCAGCTTGGACAGGGCGAAAGGTCAGCCCCAGCATTTT
>TRBV7-6|.|TRBJ2-2|few
CASSPTTVNTGELFF
TGTGCCAGCAGTCCCACAACGGTGAACACCGGGGAGCTGTTTTTT
>TRBV2|TRBD2|TRBJ2-4|few
CASRGHSGRMSKNIQYF
TGTGCCAGCCGGGGTCATAGCGGGAGAATGTCCAAAAACATTCAGTACTTC
>TRBV20-1|.|TRBJ2-7|few
CSAADTSYEQYF
TGCAGTGCCGCGGACACTTCCTACGAGCAGTACTTC
>TRBV6-1|.|TRBJ1-2|.
CASNPTVGGDGYTF
TGTGCCAGCAATCCAACAGTGGGAGGAGATGGCTACACCTTC
>TRBV28|.|TRBJ1-2|many
CASLGGRGYGGYTF
TGTGCCAGCCTGGGGGGACGGGGATATGGGGGCTACACCTTC
>TRBV4-2|.|TRBJ2-2|few
CASSETGTTRGELFF
TGTGCCAGCAGCGAAACCGGGACGACCCGAGGGGAGCTGTTTTTT
>TRBV7-9|TRBD1|TRBJ1-4|few
CASSSSRTGNEKLFF
TGTGCCAGCAGCTCCAGCCGGACAGGCAATGAAAAACTGTTTTTT
>TRBV10-3|TRBD1|TRBJ2-7|few
CAIKPGQTLSYEQYF
TGTGCCATCAAACCGGGACAGACCCTCTCCTACGAGCAGTACTTC
>TRBV5-6|.|TRBJ1-2|few
CASSLGFGYTF
TGTGCCAGCAGCTTGGGGTTTGGCTACACCTTC
>TRBV5-6|TRBD2|TRBJ2-1|.
CASSLGGRLSYNEQFF
TGTGCCAGCAGCTTAGGCGGGAGGCTCTCCTACAATGAGCAGTTCTTC
>TRBV5-1|TRBD2|TRBJ2-7|.
CASSFGSRGPGLAGRGEQYF
TGCGCCAGCAGCTTTGGAAGCCGGGGACCCGGACTAGCGGGAAGGGGCGAGCAGTACTTC
>TRBV19|.|TRBJ1-2|many
CASSTLDRKGGYTF
TGTGCCAGTAGTACCTTGGACAGAAAGGGAGGCTACACCTTC
>TRBV18|TRBD1|TRBJ2-5|few
CASSPPSGGRETQYF
TGTGCCAGCTCACCACCGTCAGGGGGCAGGGAGACCCAGTACTTC
>TRBV4-1|.|TRBJ1-5|.
CASSQEIGGYSNQPQHF
TGCGCCAGCAGCCAAGAAATCGGGGGATATAGCAATCAGCCCCAGCATTTT
>TRBV24-1|TRBD1|TRBJ1-4|few
CATSDSGQLNEKLFF
TGTGCCACCAGTGATTCGGGACAGTTGAATGAAAAACTGTTTTTT
>TRBV20-1|.|TRBJ1-6|.
CSARDSKGSRSPLHF
TGCAGTGCTAGAGATAGTAAGGGAAGCAGATCACCCCTCCACTTT
>TRBV27|.|TRBJ1-6|few
CASRRTDRSPLHF
TGTGCCAGCAGGAGAACTGACAGATCACCCCTCCACTTT
>TRBV6-2/TRBV6-3|.|TRBJ1-1|few
CASSSLSDTEAFF
TGTGCCAGCAGTTCCTTATCTGACACTGAAGCTTTCTTT
>TRBV12-3/TRBV12-4|TRBD1|TRBJ2-6|.
CASRIDRAGASVLTF
TGTGCCAGCAGGATTGACAGGGCTGGGGCCAGCGTCCTGACTTTC
>TRBV27|.|TRBJ1-5|few
CASSLTAGADQPQHF
TGTGCCAGCAGTTTGACCGCAGGGGCTGATCAGCCCCAGCATTTT
>TRBV11-2|.|TRBJ1-1|.
CASSLGAPAEAFF
TGTGCCAGCAGCTTGGGGGCGCCGGCTGAAGCTTTCTTT
>TRBV4-1|.|TRBJ1-4|.
CASSLFYGPTNEKLFF
TGCGCCAGCAGCCTCTTCTACGGACCCACTAATGAAAAACTGTTTTTT
>TRBV19|.|TRBJ2-5|.
CASSITQGQETQYF
TGTGCCAGTAGTATTACACAGGGTCAAGAGACCCAGTACTTC
>TRBV5-1|.|TRBJ2-7|.
CASSLAFQSSDEQYF
TGCGCCAGCAGCTTGGCCTTTCAATCCAGCGACGAGCAGTACTTC
>TRBV20-1|TRBD2|TRBJ2-2|.
CSVLVRLAGGGGELFF
TGCAGTGTCCTCGTCCGGCTAGCGGGAGGTGGCGGGGAGCTGTTTTTT
>TRBV6-1|.|TRBJ1-2|.
CASSSSGRYGYTF
TGTGCCAGCAGCTCTTCGGGGAGATATGGCTACACCTTC
>TRBV27|.|TRBJ1-2|.
CASSLNSGYGYTF
TGTGCCAGCAGTTTAAACTCAGGATATGGCTACACCTTC
>TRBV12-3/TRBV12-4|.|TRBJ2-7|many
CASSLGGSSYEQYF
TGTGCCAGCAGCTTAGGCGGCAGCTCCTACGAGCAGTACTTC
>TRBV3-1|.|TRBJ1-1|many
CASSQGVGTEAFF
TGTGCCAGCAGCCAAGGTGTAGGCACTGAAGCTTTCTTT
>TRBV9|.|TRBJ2-7|.
CASSVGISDSVTYEQYF
TGTGCCAGCAGCGTAGGGATTTCGGACAGCGTTACCTACGAGCAGTACTTC